The text below deals with one T cell receptor beta chain. The antigen it binds to is not known. Base qualities are missing; no much larger clone stands one base away. This sample stems from a study of human T cells and chemical hapten exposure (dated by TCRdb to 2020 to 2022). Looking at the study overall: For sensitization, 2% DPC in acetone was applied to an approximately 2 cm by approximately 2 cm area of upper inner arm skin. Throughout the approximately 25-week study period, patients were also given weekly therapeutic DPC doses on the scalp. Patch testing on the upper back used Finn chambers containing 0.01% DPC, with scoring done after 6 days according to International Contact Dermatitis Research Group standards. The mostly female patient cohort included alopecia areata with under or over 50% scalp involvement, alopecia totalis and alopecia universalis. Libraries were combined into a pool for sequencing, and differences in TCR yield between samples came mainly from small differences in library volumes within the pool. Peripheral blood TCR repertoire changes were tracked in vivo in alopecia patients during primary and secondary sensitization to the hapten diphenylcyclopropenone (DPC). Blood samples were taken from patients before sensitization (week 0) and at 2, 6 and about 24 weeks after DPC sensitization. For TCR sequencing, blood came from about 28 alopecia patients at anywhere from one to four time points (pre-sensitization, 2, 6 and 24 weeks).

The CDR3 goes from the cysteine to the phenylalanine over 16 residues. Of the read, only the CDR3 DNA is kept; its 48 bases are in frame from base 1. Trimming leaves V shorter by 2 bases and J shorter by 2 bases, with the junction holding 7 bases beyond the gene matches. From the germline V gene, CDR1 is SGHTA and CDR2 is FQGNSA. Points the paper makes about the study in general: No change with DPC sensitization was found in the number of TCRs above 1 in 1000 frequency, and no evidence of global repertoire structure alterations was found. Patch test score correlated positively with the number of PT1 expanded TCRs, reaching significance at thresholds 8, 16 and 32 but not at 4. Compared with pre-sensitization or healthy control sets, expanded TCRs formed significantly more large CDR3 similarity clusters, which is consistent with antigen-driven responses. Because all patients had alopecia, a presumed autoimmune disease, the immune response of the patients might differ from that of healthy individuals. Repeated subsampling changed both the strength of the expansion versus patch-test correlation and the threshold at which that correlation became significant.

This specimen's time point label, per the study, means: pre-sensitization, week 0. What the treatment or condition label conveys for this sample: therapeutic diphenylcyclopropenone sensitization with weekly scalp DPC. Blood at each patch-test visit was drawn before the patch test was applied. Eligible patients were aged 18 to 70, diagnosed with alopecia, deemed suitable for DPC therapy, and excluded if pregnant. Total RNA was extracted from unfractionated whole blood that had been collected in Tempus Blood RNA tubes. The receptor library was made with RACE. Sequenced on a NextSeq 500. Library preparation attached unique molecular identifiers to individual cDNA molecules for quantitative, reproducible TCR counting. For every blood RNA sample, sequencing covered both the TCR alpha and TCR beta chains. In the source study's methods: The median number of TCRs per sample was 95,638, ranging from about 20,000 to 750,000. V, J and CDR3 annotation of the TCR reads was performed with the Decombinator software suite. For the PS versus PT1 abundance plots, all samples were subsampled to the same number of TCRs (28,000). Expanded TCRs were defined as absent before sensitization and observed at least eight times at the 2-week time point. The public sequencing data were trimmed at Q25 with fastp and processed into clonotypes with MiXCR by TCRdb, which kept only in-frame beta chains. Each CDR3 protein gets just one entry, which takes the most common genes and DNA from the rows behind it. The V and J calls reflect TCRdb's pipeline rather than the authors' work. The sample includes about 120,000 distinct CDR3 sequences, with 13% observed a single time. The ten largest make up 2.5% to 3% of the sample.

The sample consisted of whole blood, taken in connection with sensitization to the hapten diphenylcyclopropenone (DPC). The receptor was isolated from a woman aged 18-29 years with alopecia areata. Some clones in this sample may be carry-over from other donors' samples. Here the chain combines TRBV7-2 and TRBJ2-5; TRBD2 aligns with 8 central bases. The base sequence is TGTGCCAGCAGCTTACGGACTAGCCTAATTCAAGAGACCCAGTACTTC. It specifies CASSLRTSLIQETQYF.